Detailed here is one T cell receptor beta chain. Germline loops: CDR1 MNHEY, CDR2 SMNVEV (reference sequence). The CDR3 consists of 16 residues. Trimming pared 3 bases from V and 0 bases from J, leaving 12 bases between. The authors' processing: The authors estimated nucleated cell counts from reference gene primer amplification. Assay: immunoSEQ multiplex PCR; the TCRdb copy retains only in-frame clones and omits some. From that table come the V and J calls and clone size; the DNA was used to work out D and trimming. The sample holds just over 60,000 clones, 70% to 80% seen once. The sample is drawn from a study of blood T cell repertoires in COVID-19. Overall study: Both acute and convalescent COVID-19 samples were obtained from the United States, Italy and Spain. PBMCs, B-cell-depleted T cells, or T cells provided the cDNA or gDNA that made up the material.

This sequence originates from a man between 60 and 75 years old with acute or convalescent COVID-19. The sequenced material came from peripheral blood. The gene calls are TRBV27 and TRBJ2-1; D is possibly TRBD2 (6 bases). The CDR3 region has the DNA TGTGCCAGCAGTTTCGGAGGGCACTACTCCTACAATGAGCAGTTCTTC. Translated, it gives CASSFGGHYSYNEQFF.